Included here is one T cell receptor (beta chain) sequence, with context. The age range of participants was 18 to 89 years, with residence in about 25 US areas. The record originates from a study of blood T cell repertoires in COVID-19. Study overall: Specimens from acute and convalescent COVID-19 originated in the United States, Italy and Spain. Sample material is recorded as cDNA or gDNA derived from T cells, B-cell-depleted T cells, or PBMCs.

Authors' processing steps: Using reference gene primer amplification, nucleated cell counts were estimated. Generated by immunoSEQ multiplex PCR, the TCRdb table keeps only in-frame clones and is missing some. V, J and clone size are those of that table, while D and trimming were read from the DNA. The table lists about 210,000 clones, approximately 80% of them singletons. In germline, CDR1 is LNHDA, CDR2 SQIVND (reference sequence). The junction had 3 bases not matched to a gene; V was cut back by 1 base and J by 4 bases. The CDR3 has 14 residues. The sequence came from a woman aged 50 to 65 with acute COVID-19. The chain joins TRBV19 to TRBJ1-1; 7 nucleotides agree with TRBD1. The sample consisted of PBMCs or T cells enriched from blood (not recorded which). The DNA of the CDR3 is TGTGCCAGTAGTATAGCCGACAGGGTCACTGAAGCTTTCTTT. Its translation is CASSIADRVTEAFF.